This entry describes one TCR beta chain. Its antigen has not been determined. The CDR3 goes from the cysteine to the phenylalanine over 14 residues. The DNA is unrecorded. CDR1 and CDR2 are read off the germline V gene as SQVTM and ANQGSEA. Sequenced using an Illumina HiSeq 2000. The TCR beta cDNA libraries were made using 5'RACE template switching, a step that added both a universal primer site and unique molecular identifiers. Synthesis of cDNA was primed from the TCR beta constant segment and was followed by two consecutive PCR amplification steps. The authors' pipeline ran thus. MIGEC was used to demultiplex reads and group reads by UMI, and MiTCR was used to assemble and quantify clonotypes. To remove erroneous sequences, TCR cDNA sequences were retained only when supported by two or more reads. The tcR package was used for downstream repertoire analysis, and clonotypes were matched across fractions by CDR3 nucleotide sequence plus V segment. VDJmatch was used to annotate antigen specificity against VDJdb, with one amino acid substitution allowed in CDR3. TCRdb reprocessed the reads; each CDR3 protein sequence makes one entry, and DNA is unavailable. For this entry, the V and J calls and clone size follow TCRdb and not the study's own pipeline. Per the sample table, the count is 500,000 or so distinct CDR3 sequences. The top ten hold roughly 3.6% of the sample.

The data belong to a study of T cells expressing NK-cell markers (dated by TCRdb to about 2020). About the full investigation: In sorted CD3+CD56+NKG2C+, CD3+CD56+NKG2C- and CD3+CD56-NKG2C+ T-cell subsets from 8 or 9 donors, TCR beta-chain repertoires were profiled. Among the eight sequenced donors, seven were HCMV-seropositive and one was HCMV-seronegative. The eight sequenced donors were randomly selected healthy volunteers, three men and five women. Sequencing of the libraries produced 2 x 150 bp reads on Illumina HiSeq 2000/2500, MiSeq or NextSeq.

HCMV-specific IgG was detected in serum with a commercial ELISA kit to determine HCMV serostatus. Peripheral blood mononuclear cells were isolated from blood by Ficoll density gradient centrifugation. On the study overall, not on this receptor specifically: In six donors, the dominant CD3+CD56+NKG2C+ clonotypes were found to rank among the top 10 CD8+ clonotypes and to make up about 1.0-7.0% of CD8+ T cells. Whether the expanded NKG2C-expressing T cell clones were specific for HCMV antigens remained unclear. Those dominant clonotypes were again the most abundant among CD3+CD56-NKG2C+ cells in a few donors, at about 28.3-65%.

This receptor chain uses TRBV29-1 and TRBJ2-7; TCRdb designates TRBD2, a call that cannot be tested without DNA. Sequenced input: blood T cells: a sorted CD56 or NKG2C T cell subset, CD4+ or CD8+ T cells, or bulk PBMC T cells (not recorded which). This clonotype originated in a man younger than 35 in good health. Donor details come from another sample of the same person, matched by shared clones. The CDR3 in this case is CSTVTSGDSYEQYF.